Shown below are 20 T cell receptor beta chains from a single sample sequenced in a study of human T cells and chemical hapten exposure. Time point defined: patch test 1, 2 weeks after DPC sensitization. This sample's treatment: therapeutic diphenylcyclopropenone sensitization with weekly scalp DPC. TCRdb fed the RACE reads into MiXCR, producing one record per CDR3 protein. This table holds 80,000 or so distinct CDR3 sequences, 9.5% to 12% found once. The sample consisted of whole blood, taken in connection with sensitization to the hapten diphenylcyclopropenone (DPC). These receptors all stem from a woman aged 45-65 years with alopecia areata. Some clones in this sample may be carry-over from other donors' samples.

This clonotype was observed a handful of times. The chain couples TRBV3-1 to TRBJ1-6; weak D call: TRBD1 (5 bases). V dropped 3 bases and J dropped 11 bases, with 14 bases sitting between them. This CDR3 region has 14 residues. The germline gives CDR1 LGHDT, CDR2 YNNKEL (reference sequence). CDR3 nucleotide sequence: TGTGCCAGCAGCCACGACAGCAACCGCCCACCCCTCCACTTT. It translates to CASSHDSNRPPLHF. The variable domain in full, completed from reference TRBV3-1 and TRBJ1-6, reads DTAVSQTPKYLVTQMGNDKSIKCEQNLGHDTMYWYKQDSKKFLKIMFSYNNKELIINETVPNRFSPKSPDKAHLNLHINSLELGDSAVYFCASSHDSNRPPLHFGNGTRLTVT.

This clonotype has a handful of counts. The chain employs TRBV5-1 and TRBJ1-4, with 9 bases matching TRBD1. Germline V gene lookup returns CDR1 SGHRS and CDR2 YFSETQ. CDR3 length: 17 residues. V lost 4 bases, J lost 6 bases, and 13 bases stayed unmatched. The DNA of the CDR3 is TGCGCCAGCAGCCCGACCGGACAGGGGAGCGGACATGAAAAACTGTTTTTT. It codes for CASSPTGQGSGHEKLFF.

The rearrangement joins TRBV3-1 to TRBJ2-2; 7 nucleotides align to TRBD1. V lost 2 bases to trimming and J lost 3 bases; unmatched junction nucleotides: 6. This CDR3 is built from 16 residues. Looked up from germline, CDR1 is LGHDT and CDR2 is YNNKEL (reference sequence). The CDR3, as DNA: TGTGCCAGCAGCCAACTTGACAGGGCAGACACCGGGGAGCTGTTTTTT. It codes for CASSQLDRADTGELFF.

V usage is TRBV5-1 and J usage is TRBJ2-5, with D unclear. Trimming took off 6 bases at V and 1 base at J, with 1 base between the two ends. In germline, CDR1 is SGHRS, CDR2 YFSETQ. This CDR3 contains 10 residues. The CDR3 region has the DNA TGCGCCAGCACCCAAGAGACCCAGTACTTC. As protein: CASTQETQYF.

This clonotype was seen only a few times. The chain is built from TRBV5-1 and TRBJ2-3; 7 nucleotides agree with TRBD1. The CDR3 totals 13 residues. Germline values: CDR1 SGHRS, CDR2 YFSETQ. V shed 3 bases and J 5 bases; nucleotides not matched to a gene: 3. The CDR3 spells CASSWDRGDTQYF. In DNA form, the CDR3 reads TGCGCCAGCAGCTGGGACAGAGGAGATACGCAGTATTTT.

This clonotype appeared a single time. An end of the junction does not agree with germline; a read error may underlie this. The chain couples TRBV6-2 or TRBV6-3 to TRBJ2-1, with 10 bases aligning to TRBD2. The V gene's germline CDR1 is MNHEY and CDR2 SVGEGT. The CDR3 spans 15 residues. As DNA, the CDR3 is TGTGCCAGCATTAGCGGGGGGAGCTCCTACAATGTGCAGTTCTTC. Its protein is CASISGGSSYNVQFF.

The rearrangement uses TRBV2 and TRBJ1-6, with unresolved D. In germline, CDR1 is SNHLY, CDR2 FYNNEI. CDR3 size: 13 residues. V shed 3 bases and J shed 9 bases, with 9 bases lying between them. The CDR3 loop reads CASSDLEVSPLHF. DNA for the CDR3: TGTGCCAGCAGTGATCTTGAGGTTTCACCCCTCCACTTT.

V usage is TRBV27 and J usage is TRBJ2-7; 9 bases map to TRBD1. Losses at the gene ends were 10 bases for V and 2 bases for J; bases not matched to a gene: 6. In germline, CDR1 is MNHEY, CDR2 SMNVEV (reference sequence). This CDR3 region has 13 residues. CDR3 region: CATHRQGAYEQYF. The CDR3 nucleotides read TGTGCCACCCACCGACAGGGGGCCTACGAGCAGTACTTC.

This clonotype was detected many times. The V call is TRBV13, the J call TRBJ2-7; tentative D call: TRBD2 (6 bases). The CDR3 runs to 14 residues. The V end lost 4 bases, the J end lost 2 bases, and 12 bases lay between the germline ends. CDR1 and CDR2 from the germline V gene are PRHDT and FYEKMQ (reference sequence). CDR3 DNA sequence: TGTGCCAGCAGCTGGCGGGGCCTTACCTACGAGCAGTACTTC. Protein: CASSWRGLTYEQYF.

This clonotype was found many times. The genes are TRBV7-2 and TRBJ1-3; TRBD1 matches 10 bases. The CDR3 runs 16 residues. J was trimmed by 3 bases and V by 5 bases; bases with no gene match: 7. CDR1 and CDR2 from the germline V gene are SGHTA and FQGNSA. CDR3 coding DNA: TGTGCCAGCAGCCAACTGGGACAGGGGAGTGGAAACACCATATATTTT. Protein product: CASSQLGQGSGNTIYF.

The rearrangement uses TRBV18 and TRBJ1-2; TRBD1 aligns across 7 bases. The germline V gene has CDR1 KGHSH and CDR2 LQKENI. Germline trimming cut 0 bases from V and 2 bases from J; bases unmatched to any gene: 3. The CDR3 contains 15 residues. The CDR3 sequence: CASSPPEQGNYGYTF. The CDR3 region has the DNA TGTGCCAGCTCACCACCGGAACAGGGGAACTATGGCTACACCTTC.

This clonotype appeared many times. The chain combines TRBV6-2 or TRBV6-3 with TRBJ1-5; D is unclear. CDR3 size: 14 residues. Trimming pared 6 bases from V and 4 bases from J, leaving 13 bases between. The V gene's germline CDR1 is MNHEY and CDR2 SVGEGT. The CDR3 DNA follows: TGTGCCAGCAGAGACGGAAGGAGAAATCAGCCCCAGCATTTT. Translated: CASRDGRRNQPQHF.

This chain uses TRBV7-9 with TRBJ1-4; D may be TRBD1 (6 bases). The CDR3 covers 16 residues. The germline V and J ends were trimmed by 5 bases and 3 bases, with 16 bases remaining between them. CDR1 and CDR2 from the germline V gene are SEHNR and FQNEAQ (reference sequence). CDR3 region: CASSLGTGPANEKLFF. The CDR3 nucleotides read TGTGCCAGCAGCCTGGGAACAGGGCCGGCTAATGAAAAACTGTTTTTT.

The CDR3 DNA follows: TGCGCCAGCAGGTGGGCCAATGAGCAGTTCTTC. It codes for CASRWANEQFF. The rearrangement uses TRBV5-1 and TRBJ2-1; the D is unclear. V lost 5 bases and J 6 bases, leaving 6 bases between the germline ends. Germline lookup yields CDR1 SGHRS and CDR2 YFSETQ. The CDR3 contains 11 residues.

The chain combines TRBV29-1 with TRBJ1-2, with D uncertain. V lost 4 bases and J lost 6, with 18 bases in between. The CDR3 is 14 amino acids. The germline CDR1 and CDR2 sequences are SQVTM and ANQGSEA. Here the CDR3 DNA reads TGCAGCGTTGCGCGGGCCGGGGATGGTAATGGCTACACCTTC. Protein sequence: CSVARAGDGNGYTF. The full variable domain, with the rest looked up from reference TRBV29-1 and TRBJ1-2, is SAVISQKPSRDICQRGTSLTIQCQVDSQVTMMFWYRQQPGQSLTLIATANQGSEATYESGFVIDKFPISRPNLTFSTLTVSNMSPEDSSIYLCSVARAGDGNGYTFGSGTRLTVV.

The J gene is TRBJ2-2, the V gene TRBV28, with a possible D match to TRBD1 (6 bases). V was pared by 6 bases and J by 0 bases, with 17 bases between. The CDR3 runs to 17 residues. Germline CDR1 is MDHEN and CDR2 is SYDVKM. CDR3 amino acids: CASSHTIGQPNTGELFF. CDR3 nucleotides: TGTGCCAGCAGCCATACTATTGGACAGCCGAACACCGGGGAGCTGTTTTTT.

This clonotype appeared a few times. V is TRBV12-3 or TRBV12-4 and J is TRBJ2-1; D is perhaps TRBD2 (6 bases). The V gene lost 5 bases and the J gene lost 0 bases, with 11 bases spanning the gap. CDR3 length: 15 residues. CDR3 region: CASSKDYSSYNEQFF. DNA of the CDR3: TGTGCCAGCAGTAAGGACTATAGCTCCTACAATGAGCAGTTCTTC.

The J gene is TRBJ2-5, the V gene TRBV7-2; 12 bases are a match to TRBD2. Trimming took 3 bases from V and 5 from J; bases not matched to a gene: 7. Germline values: CDR1 SGHTA, CDR2 FQGNSA. This CDR3 contains 16 residues. The CDR3, as DNA: TGTGCCAGCAGCTTCGGGACTAGCGGGCCCCTGGAGACCCAGTACTTC. It encodes CASSFGTSGPLETQYF.

The sample holds many counts of this clonotype. The rearrangement joins TRBV7-3 to TRBJ2-1; 9 positions match TRBD2. CDR1 and CDR2 from the germline V gene are SGHTA and FQGTGA. The CDR3 runs 16 residues. The trim removed 2 bases at V and 5 bases at J, leaving 7 bases unmatched. In DNA form, the CDR3 reads TGTGCCAGCAGCTTAGGAGCGGGAGGTCTCAACAATGAGCAGTTCTTC. This gives the protein CASSLGAGGLNNEQFF. Supplemented by reference TRBV7-3 and TRBJ2-1, the full variable domain reads GAGVSQTPSNKVTEKGKYVELRCDPISGHTALYWYRQSLGQGPEFLIYFQGTGAADDSGLPNDRFFAVRPEGSVSTLKIQRTERGDSAVYLCASSLGAGGLNNEQFFGPGTRLTVL.

The chain joins TRBV29-1 to TRBJ2-7; tentative D call: TRBD2 (6 bases). The CDR3 totals 15 residues. Trimming stripped 6 bases from V and 1 base from J, with 19 bases between. CDR1 and CDR2 from the germline V gene are SQVTM and ANQGSEA. The CDR3 loop is CSVVIGGVLSYEQYF. The CDR3 nucleotides are TGCAGCGTCGTAATCGGAGGGGTGCTGTCCTACGAGCAGTACTTC.